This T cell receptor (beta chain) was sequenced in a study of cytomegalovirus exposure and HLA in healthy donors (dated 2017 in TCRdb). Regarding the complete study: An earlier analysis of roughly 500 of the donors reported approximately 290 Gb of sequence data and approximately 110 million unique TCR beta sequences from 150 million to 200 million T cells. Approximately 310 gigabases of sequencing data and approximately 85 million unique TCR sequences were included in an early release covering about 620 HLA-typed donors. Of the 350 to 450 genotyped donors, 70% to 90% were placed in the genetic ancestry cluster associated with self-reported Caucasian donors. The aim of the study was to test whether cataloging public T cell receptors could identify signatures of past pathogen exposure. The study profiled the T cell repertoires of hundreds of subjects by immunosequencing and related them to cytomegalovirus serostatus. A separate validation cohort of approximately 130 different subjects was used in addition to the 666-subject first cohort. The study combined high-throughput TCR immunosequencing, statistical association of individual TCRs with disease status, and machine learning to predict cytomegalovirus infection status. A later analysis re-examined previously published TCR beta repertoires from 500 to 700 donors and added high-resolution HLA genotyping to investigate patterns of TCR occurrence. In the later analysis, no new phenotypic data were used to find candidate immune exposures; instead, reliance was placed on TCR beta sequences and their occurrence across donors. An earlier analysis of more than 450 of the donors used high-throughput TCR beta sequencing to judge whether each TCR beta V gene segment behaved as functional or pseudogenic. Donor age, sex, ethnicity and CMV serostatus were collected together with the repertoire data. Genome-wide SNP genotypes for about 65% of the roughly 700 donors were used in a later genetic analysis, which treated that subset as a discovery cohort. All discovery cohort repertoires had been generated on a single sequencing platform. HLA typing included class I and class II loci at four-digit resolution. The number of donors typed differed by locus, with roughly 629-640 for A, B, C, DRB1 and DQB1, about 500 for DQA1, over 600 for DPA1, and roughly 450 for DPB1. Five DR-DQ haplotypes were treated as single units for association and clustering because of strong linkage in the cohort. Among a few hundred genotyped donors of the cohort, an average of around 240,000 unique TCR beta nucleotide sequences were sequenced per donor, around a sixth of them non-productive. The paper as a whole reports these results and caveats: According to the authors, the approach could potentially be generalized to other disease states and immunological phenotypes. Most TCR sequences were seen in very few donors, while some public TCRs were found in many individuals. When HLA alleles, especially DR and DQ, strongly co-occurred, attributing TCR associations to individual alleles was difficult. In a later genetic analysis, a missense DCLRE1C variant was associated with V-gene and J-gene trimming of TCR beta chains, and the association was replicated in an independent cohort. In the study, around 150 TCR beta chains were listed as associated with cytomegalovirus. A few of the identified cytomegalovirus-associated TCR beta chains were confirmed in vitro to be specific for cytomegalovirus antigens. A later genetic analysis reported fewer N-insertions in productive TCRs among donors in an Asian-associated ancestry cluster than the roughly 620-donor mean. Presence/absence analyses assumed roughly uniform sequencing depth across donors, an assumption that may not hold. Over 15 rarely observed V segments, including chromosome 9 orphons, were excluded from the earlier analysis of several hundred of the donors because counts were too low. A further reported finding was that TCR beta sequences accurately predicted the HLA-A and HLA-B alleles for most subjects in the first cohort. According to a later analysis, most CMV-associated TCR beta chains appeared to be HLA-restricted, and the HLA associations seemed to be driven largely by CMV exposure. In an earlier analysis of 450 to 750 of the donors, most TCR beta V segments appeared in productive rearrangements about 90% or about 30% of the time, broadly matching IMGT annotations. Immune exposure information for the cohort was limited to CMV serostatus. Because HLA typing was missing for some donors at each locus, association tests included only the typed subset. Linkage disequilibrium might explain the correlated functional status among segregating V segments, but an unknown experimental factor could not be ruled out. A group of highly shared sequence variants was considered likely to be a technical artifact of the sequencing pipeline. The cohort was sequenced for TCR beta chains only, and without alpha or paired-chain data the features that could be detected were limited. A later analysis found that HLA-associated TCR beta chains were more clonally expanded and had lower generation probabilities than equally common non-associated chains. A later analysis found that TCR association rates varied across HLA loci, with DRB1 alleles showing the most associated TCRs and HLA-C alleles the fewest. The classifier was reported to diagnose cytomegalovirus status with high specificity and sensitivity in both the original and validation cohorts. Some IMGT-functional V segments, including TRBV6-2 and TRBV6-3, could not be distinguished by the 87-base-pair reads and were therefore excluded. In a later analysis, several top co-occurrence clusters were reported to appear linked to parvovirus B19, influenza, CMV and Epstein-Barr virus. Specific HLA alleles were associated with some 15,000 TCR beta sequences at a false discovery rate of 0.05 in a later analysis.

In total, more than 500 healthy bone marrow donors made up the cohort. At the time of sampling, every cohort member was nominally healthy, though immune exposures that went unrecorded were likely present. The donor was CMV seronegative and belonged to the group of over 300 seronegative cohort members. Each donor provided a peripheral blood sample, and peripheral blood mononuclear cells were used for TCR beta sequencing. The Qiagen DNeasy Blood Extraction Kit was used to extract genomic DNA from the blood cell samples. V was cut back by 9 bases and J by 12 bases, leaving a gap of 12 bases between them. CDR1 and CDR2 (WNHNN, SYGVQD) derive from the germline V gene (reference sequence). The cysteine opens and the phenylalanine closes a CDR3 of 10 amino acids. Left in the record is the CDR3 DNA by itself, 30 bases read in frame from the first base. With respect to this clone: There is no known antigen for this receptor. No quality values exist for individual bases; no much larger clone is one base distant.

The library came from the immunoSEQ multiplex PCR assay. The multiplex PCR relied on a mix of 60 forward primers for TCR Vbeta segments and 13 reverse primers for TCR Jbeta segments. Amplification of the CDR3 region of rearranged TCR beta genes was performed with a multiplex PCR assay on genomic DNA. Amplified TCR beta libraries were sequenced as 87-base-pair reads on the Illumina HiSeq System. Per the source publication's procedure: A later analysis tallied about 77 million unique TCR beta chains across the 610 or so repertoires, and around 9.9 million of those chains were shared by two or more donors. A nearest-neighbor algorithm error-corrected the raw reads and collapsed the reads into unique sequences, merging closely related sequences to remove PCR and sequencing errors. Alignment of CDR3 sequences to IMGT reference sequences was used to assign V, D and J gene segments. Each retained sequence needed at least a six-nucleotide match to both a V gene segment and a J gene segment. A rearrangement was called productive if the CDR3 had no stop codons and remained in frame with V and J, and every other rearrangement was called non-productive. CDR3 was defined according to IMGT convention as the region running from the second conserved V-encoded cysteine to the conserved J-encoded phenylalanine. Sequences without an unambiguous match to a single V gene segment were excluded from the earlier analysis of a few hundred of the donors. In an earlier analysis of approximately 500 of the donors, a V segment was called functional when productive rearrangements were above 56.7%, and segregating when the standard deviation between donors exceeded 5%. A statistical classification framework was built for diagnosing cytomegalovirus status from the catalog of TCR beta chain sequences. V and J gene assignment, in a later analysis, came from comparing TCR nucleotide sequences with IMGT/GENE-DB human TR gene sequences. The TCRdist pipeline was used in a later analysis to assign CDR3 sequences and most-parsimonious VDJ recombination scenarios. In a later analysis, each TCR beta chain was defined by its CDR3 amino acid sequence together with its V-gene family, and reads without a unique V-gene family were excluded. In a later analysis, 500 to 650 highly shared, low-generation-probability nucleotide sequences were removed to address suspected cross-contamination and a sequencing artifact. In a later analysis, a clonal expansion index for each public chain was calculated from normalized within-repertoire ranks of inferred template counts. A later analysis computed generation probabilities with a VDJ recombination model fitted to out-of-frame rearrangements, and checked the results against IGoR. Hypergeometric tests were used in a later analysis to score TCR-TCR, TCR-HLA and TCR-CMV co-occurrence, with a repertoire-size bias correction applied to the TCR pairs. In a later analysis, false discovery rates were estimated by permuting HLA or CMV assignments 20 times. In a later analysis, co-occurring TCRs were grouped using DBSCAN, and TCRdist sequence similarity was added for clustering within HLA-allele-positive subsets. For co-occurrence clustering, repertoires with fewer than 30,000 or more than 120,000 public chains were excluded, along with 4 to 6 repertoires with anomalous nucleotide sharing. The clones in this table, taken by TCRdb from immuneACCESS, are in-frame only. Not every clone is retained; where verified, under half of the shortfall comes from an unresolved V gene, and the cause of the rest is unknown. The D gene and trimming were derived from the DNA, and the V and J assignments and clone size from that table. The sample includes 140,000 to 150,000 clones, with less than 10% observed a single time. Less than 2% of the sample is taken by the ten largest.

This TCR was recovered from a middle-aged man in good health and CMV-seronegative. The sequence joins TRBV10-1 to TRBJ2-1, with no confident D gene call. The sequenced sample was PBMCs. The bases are TGCGCCAGTCAAACTCCCGGGCAGTTCTTC. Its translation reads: CASQTPGQFF.